This TCR beta chain was sequenced during a study of T cells in localized non-small cell lung cancer. Study-wide results and limits: Among the tissues sampled, uninvolved adjacent lung had the highest T cell clonality, above tumor. Out of the top 100 tumor clones, a median around 60 were seen in adjacent lung.

This clone has just one count. Antigen unknown. Method: immunoSEQ multiplex PCR; TCRdb's copy keeps in-frame clones and lacks some. The table shows tens of thousands of clones, with 90% to 95% occurring only once. Trimming left V 0 bases short and J 5 bases short, with 8 bases between. CDR1 is SGDLS and CDR2 is YYNGEE in the germline V gene. This CDR3 comprises 13 residues. The specimen comprised peripheral blood, sampled before any cancer treatment. V gene TRBV9 combines with J gene TRBJ2-5; perhaps D is TRBD1 or TRBD2 (5 bases each). The receptor comes from a man aged 35 to 69 with stage I lung adenocarcinoma. CDR3 sequence reads: CASSVGDPETQYF. As DNA, the CDR3 is TGTGCCAGCAGCGTAGGGGACCCGGAGACCCAGTACTTC. The variable domain in full, with the rest retrieved from reference TRBV9 and TRBJ2-5, is DSGVTQTPKHLITATGQRVTLRCSPRSGDLSVYWYQQSLDQGLQFLIQYYNGEERAKGNILERFSAQQFPDLHSELNLSSLELGDSALYFCASSVGDPETQYFGPGTRLLVL.